These 10 T cell receptor beta chains share one sample of origin, sequenced in a study of T-cell reconstitution after alpha-beta-depleted transplantation in children. For TCRbeta, the library was prepared with unique molecular identifiers. Via MiXCR, TCRdb re-called the PCR reads, giving one row per CDR3 protein. The sample includes 480,000 or so distinct CDR3 sequences, roughly a tenth seen only once; the top ten take roughly 2.1%. This specimen was PBMCs, taken before TCRalphabeta/CD19-depleted stem cell transplant. These receptors were taken from a child aged 2-15 years with inherited bone marrow failure, due to receive a stem cell transplant.

The table lists this clonotype with many counts. The chain recombines TRBV9 with TRBJ1-4; D gene uncertain. The CDR3 consists of 14 residues. Germline V CDR1 and CDR2: SGDLS, YYNGEE. Trimming removed 2 bases from V and 1 base from J, with 6 bases in between. The CDR3 region is CASSVYGTNEKLFF. CDR3 coding DNA: TGTGCCAGCAGCGTTTACGGAACTAATGAAAAACTGTTTTTT.

This clonotype was seen many times. V gene TRBV18 combines with J gene TRBJ2-7; D is perhaps TRBD2 (5 bases). The germline CDR1 and CDR2 sequences are KGHSH and LQKENI. The CDR3 is 15 amino acids. Trimming pared 1 base from V and 0 bases from J, leaving 10 bases between. CDR3 in DNA: TGTGCCAGCTCACCACGGGCGGGTATCTCCTACGAGCAGTACTTC. Encoded protein: CASSPRAGISYEQYF.

About this clonotype: A much larger clonotype is one base distant, so this may be a read error. The chain is built from TRBV29-1 and TRBJ2-7, with 9 bases matching TRBD1. Germline CDR1 is SQVTM and CDR2 is ANQGSEA. V lost 5 bases, J lost 3 bases, and 8 bases stayed unmatched. This CDR3 has 14 residues. The CDR3 region has the DNA TGCAGCGTTTGTATGAGACAGGGGGGCTACGAGCAGTACTTC. Translated: CSVCMRQGGYEQYF.

At least ten counts were recorded for this clonotype. The chain recombines TRBV28 with TRBJ2-7; D gene unclear. Germline V gene lookup returns CDR1 MDHEN and CDR2 SYDVKM. The V end was cut by 2 bases, the J end by 4 bases, with 9 bases between. This CDR3 spans 13 amino acids. As DNA, the CDR3 is TGTGCCAGCAGTTTAAGGAGTATTTACGAGCAGTACTTC. It codes for CASSLRSIYEQYF. Combining the CDR3 with reference TRBV28 and TRBJ2-7 gives the whole variable domain DVKVTQSSRYLVKRTGEKVFLECVQDMDHENMFWYRQDPGLGLRLIYFSYDVKMKEKGDIPEGYSVSREKKERFSLILESASTNQTSMYLCASSLRSIYEQYFGPGTRLTVT.

As for this clonotype: This may be a read error, as it is one base from a much larger clone. CDR3 nucleotide sequence: TGCGCCAGCAGAATCCGGGACACCAGAAACACCGGGGAGCTGTTTTTT. This translates into CASRIRDTRNTGELFF. This chain links TRBV5-1 with TRBJ2-2; a possible D gene is TRBD1 (6 bases). Trimming took 5 bases from V and 2 from J, leaving 16 bases between them. The germline CDR1 and CDR2 sequences are SGHRS and YFSETQ. CDR3 size: 16 residues. Combining the CDR3 with reference TRBV5-1 and TRBJ2-2 gives the whole variable domain KAGVTQTPRYLIKTRGQQVTLSCSPISGHRSVSWYQQTPGQGLQFLFEYFSETQRNKGNFPGRFSGRQFSNSRSEMNVSTLELGDSALYLCASRIRDTRNTGELFFGEGSRLTVL.

This clonotype was seen repeatedly, ten times or more. The rearrangement joins TRBV29-1 to TRBJ2-7, with TRBD1 identical over 8 bases. Germline V CDR1 and CDR2: SQVTM, ANQGSEA. V was clipped by 1 base and J by 2 bases; unmatched bases: 7. This CDR3 region has 15 residues. CDR3 sequence: CSVEGRAGGPYEQYF. CDR3 coding DNA: TGCAGCGTTGAAGGGCGGGCAGGGGGCCCCTACGAGCAGTACTTC.

This clonotype was seen at least ten times. This chain connects TRBV29-1 to TRBJ2-7; D unresolved. V was pared by 7 bases and J by 0 bases, with 10 bases between. The CDR3 consists of 12 residues. Germline V gene sequence: CDR1 SQVTM, CDR2 ANQGSEA. CDR3 loop: CSAGPSSYEQYF. The CDR3 DNA reads TGCAGCGCCGGACCCAGCTCCTACGAGCAGTACTTC.

J is TRBJ1-2 and V is TRBV5-1; unclear D gene. The CDR3 extends over 15 amino acids. Germline assignment: CDR1 SGHRS and CDR2 YFSETQ. V lost 0 bases, J lost 0 bases, and 9 bases lay in between. This chain's CDR3 is CASSLAAGTNYGYTF. In nucleotides, the CDR3 is TGCGCCAGCAGCTTGGCCGCGGGGACTAACTATGGCTACACCTTC.

The chain has TRBV5-1 and TRBJ2-1; TRBD2 matches at 9 bases. The ends lost 0 bases at V and 7 bases at J; junction bases unmatched: 5. There are 15 residues in the CDR3. Germline V gives CDR1 SGHRS, CDR2 YFSETQ. DNA of the CDR3: TGCGCCAGCAGCTTGGTTAGCGGGAGCGGTAATGAGCAGTTCTTC. Protein product: CASSLVSGSGNEQFF.

This clonotype has at least ten counts. The rearrangement joins TRBV6-1 to TRBJ1-6, with no clear D. Trimming cost V 3 bases and J 9 bases, with 9 bases left between them. Germline V CDR1 and CDR2: MNHNS, SASEGT. CDR3 length equals 13 residues. CDR3 DNA sequence: TGTGCCAGCAGTGACCGGGAGGCTTCACCCCTCCACTTT. This gives the protein CASSDREASPLHF.